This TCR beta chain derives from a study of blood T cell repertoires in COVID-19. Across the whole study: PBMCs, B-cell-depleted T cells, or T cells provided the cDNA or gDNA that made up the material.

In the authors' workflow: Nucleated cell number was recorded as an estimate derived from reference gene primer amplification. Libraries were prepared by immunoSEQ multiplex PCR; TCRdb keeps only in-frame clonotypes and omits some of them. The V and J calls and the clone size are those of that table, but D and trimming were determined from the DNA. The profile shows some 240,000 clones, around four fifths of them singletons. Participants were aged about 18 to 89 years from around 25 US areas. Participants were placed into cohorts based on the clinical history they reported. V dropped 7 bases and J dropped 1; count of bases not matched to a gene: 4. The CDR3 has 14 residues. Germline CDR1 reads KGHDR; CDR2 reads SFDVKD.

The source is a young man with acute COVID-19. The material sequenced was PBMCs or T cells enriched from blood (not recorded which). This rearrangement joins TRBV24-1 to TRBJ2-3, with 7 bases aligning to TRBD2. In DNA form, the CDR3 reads TGTGCCACCAGCGGCACTAGCGGCACAGATACGCAGTATTTT. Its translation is CATSGTSGTDTQYF.